Below, one T cell receptor (beta chain) is given with its context. Its antigen remains unidentified. Base qualities were left out, and no much larger clone turns up one base away. Trimming accounts for 5 bases at V and 4 bases at J, while the number of junction bases matched to no gene is 3. CDR1 and CDR2 (LNHDA, SQIVND) derive from the germline V gene (reference sequence). Taken from cysteine to phenylalanine, the CDR3 has 14 residues. The read is trimmed to its CDR3 DNA, 42 bases read in frame from base 1. The sample comes from a study of control samples from healthy donors and cancer patients (dated by TCRdb to the early 2020s). Preparation of the library involved the immunoSEQ multiplex PCR assay. The table was pulled from immuneACCESS by TCRdb, which kept in-frame rearrangements only. Such tables lose some clones; where checked, under half of the loss comes from unresolved V genes, and the rest has no known cause. A total of around 51,000 clones appear in this sample, 75% to 90% of them only once. 10% of the sample is taken by the ten largest.

This chain joins TRBV19 to TRBJ1-5; TRBD1 fits 9 bases in the junction. The TCR comes from a man between 65 and 85 years old in good health. The sample taken for sequencing was blood. In nucleotides, the sequence is TGTGCCAGTAGTGGGACAGGGAGGAATCAGCCCCAGCATTTT. Translation gives CASSGTGRNQPQHF.